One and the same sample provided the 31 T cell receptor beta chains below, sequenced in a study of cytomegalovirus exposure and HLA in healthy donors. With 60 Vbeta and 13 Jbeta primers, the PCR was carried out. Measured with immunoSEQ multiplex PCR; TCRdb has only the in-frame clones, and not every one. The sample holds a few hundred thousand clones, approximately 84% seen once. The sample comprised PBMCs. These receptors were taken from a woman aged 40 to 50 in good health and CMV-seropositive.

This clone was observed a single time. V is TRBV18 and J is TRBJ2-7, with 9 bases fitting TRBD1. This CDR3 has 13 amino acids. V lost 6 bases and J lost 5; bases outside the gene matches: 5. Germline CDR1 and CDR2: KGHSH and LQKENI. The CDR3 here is CASSPTGGDEQYF. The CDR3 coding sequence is TGTGCCAGCTCTCCAACAGGGGGCGACGAGCAGTACTTC. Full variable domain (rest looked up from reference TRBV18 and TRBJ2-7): NAGVMQNPRHLVRRRGQEARLRCSPMKGHSHVYWYRQLPEEGLKFMVYLQKENIIDESGMPKERFSAEFPKEGPSILRIQQVVRGDSAAYFCASSPTGGDEQYFGPGTRLTVT.

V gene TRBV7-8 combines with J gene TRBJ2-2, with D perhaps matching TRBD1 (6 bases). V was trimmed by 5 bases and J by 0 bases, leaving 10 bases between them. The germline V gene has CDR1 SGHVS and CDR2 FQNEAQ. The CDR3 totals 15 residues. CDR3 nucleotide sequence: TGTGCCAGCAGCCCTCGGACAGCGAACACCGGGGAGCTGTTTTTT. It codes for CASSPRTANTGELFF. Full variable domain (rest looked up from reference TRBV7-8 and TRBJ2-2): GAGVSQSPRYKVAKRGQDVALRCDPISGHVSLFWYQQALGQGPEFLTYFQNEAQLDKSGLPSDRFFAERPEGSVSTLKIQRTQQEDSAVYLCASSPRTANTGELFFGEGSRLTVL.

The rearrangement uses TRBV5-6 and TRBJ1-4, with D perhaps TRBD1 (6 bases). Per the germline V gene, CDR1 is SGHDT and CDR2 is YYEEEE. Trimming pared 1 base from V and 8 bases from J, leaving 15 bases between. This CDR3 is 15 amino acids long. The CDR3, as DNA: TGTGCCAGCAGCTTGTTAGGGACAAAACAGGAAAAACTGTTTTTT. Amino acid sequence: CASSLLGTKQEKLFF.

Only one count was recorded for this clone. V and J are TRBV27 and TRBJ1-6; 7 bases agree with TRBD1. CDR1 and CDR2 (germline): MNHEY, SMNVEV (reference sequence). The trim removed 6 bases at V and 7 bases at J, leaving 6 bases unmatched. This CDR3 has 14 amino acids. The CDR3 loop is CASRFGTANSPLHF. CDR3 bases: TGTGCCAGCAGATTCGGGACAGCCAATTCACCCCTCCACTTT.

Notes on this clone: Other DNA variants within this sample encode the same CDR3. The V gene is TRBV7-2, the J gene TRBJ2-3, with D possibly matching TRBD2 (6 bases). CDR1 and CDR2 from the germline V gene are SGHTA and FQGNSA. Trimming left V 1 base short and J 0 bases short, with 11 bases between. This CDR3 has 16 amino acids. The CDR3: CASSLVPRGSTDTQYF. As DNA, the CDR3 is TGTGCCAGCAGCTTAGTGCCGCGGGGTAGCACAGATACGCAGTATTTT.

CDR3 in DNA: TGTGCCAGCAGTTCGGTGTGGACTGAAGCTTTCTTT. Its protein product is CASSSVWTEAFF. The chain combines TRBV6-1 with TRBJ1-1; D is unclear. Germline values: CDR1 MNHNS, CDR2 SASEGT. Deletions cut 5 bases from V and 5 bases from J, with 9 bases between. There are 12 residues in the CDR3.

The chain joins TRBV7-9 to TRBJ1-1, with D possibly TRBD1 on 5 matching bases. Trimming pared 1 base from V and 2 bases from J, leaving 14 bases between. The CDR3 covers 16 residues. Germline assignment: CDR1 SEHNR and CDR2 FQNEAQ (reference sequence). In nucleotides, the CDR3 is TGTGCCAGCAGCTTAGTAGTCGGGGGAGGTAACACTGAAGCTTTCTTT. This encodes CASSLVVGGGNTEAFF.

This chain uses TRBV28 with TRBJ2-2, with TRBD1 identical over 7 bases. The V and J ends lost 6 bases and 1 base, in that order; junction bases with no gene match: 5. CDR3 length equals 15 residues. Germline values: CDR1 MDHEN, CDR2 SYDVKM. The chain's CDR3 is CASSYGTVNTGELFF. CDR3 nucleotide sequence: TGTGCCAGCAGCTACGGGACAGTGAACACCGGGGAGCTGTTTTTT.

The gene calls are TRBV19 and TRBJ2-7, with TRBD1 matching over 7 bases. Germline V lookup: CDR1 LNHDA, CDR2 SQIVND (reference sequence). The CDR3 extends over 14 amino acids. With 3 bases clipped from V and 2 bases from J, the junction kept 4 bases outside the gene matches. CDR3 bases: TGTGCCAGTAGTATGGAAGACAGGGCCTACGAGCAGTACTTC. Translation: CASSMEDRAYEQYF.

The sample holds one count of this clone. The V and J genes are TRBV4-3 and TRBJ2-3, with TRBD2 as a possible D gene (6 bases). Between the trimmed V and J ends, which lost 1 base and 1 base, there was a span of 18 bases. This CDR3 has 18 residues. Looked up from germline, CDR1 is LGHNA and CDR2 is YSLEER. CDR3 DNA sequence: TGCGCCAGCAGCCAAGGGGGCGGGTCTTCGGGGGGCACAGATACGCAGTATTTT. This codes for CASSQGGGSSGGTDTQYF.

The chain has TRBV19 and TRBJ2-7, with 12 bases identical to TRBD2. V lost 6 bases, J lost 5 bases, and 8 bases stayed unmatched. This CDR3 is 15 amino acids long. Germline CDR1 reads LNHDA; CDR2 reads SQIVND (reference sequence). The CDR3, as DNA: TGTGCCAGTAGACCTAGCGGGAGGGCTATCGACGAGCAGTACTTC. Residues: CASRPSGRAIDEQYF.

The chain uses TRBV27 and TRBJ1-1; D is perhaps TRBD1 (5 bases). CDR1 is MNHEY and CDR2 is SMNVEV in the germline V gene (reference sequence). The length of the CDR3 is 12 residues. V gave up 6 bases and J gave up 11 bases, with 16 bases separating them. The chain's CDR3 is CASSSGPGWAFF. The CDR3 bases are TGTGCCAGCAGCTCAGGGCCGGGTTGGGCTTTCTTT.

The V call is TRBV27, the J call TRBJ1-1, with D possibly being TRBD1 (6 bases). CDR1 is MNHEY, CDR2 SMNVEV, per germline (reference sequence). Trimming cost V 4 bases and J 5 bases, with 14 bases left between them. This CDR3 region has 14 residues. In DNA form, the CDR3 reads TGTGCCAGCAGTTGGGGCTCCAGGGGAACTGAAGCTTTCTTT. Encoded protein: CASSWGSRGTEAFF.

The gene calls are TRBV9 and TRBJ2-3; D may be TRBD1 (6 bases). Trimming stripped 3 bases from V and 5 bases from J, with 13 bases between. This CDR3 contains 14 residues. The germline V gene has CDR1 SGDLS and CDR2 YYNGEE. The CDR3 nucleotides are TGTGCCAGCAGCGGCCTACAGGGTCAAGATACGCAGTATTTT. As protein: CASSGLQGQDTQYF.

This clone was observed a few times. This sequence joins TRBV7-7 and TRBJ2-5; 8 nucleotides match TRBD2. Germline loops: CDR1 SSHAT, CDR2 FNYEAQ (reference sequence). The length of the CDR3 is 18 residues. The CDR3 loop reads CASPGCGSGIPAGREQYF. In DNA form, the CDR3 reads TGTGCTAGCCCGGGGTGTGGTAGCGGGATTCCGGCAGGGCGGGAGCAGTACTTC.

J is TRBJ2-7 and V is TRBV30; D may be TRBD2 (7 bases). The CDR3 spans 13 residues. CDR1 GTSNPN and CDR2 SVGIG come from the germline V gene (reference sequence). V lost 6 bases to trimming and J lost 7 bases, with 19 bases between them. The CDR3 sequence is CACARGGGLEQYF. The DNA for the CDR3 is TGTGCCTGTGCGAGGGGCGGGGGCCTGGAGCAGTACTTC.

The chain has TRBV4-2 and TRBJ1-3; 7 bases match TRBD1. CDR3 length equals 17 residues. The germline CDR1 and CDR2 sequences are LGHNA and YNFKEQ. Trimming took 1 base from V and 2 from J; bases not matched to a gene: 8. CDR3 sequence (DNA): TGTGCCAGCAGCCAAGTTCGACAGGGTACTACTGGAAACACCATATATTTT. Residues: CASSQVRQGTTGNTIYF.

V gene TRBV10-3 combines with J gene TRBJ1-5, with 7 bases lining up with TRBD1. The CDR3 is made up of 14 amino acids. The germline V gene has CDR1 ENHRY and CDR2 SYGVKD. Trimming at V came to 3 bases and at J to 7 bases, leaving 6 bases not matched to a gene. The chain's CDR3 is CAISDRGGGQPQHF. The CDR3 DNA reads TGTGCCATCAGTGACCGAGGGGGCGGACAGCCCCAGCATTTT.

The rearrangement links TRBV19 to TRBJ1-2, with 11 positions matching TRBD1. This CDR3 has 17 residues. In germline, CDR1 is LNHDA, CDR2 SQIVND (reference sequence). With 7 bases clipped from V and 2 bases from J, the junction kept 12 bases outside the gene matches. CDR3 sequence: CASTPRTGGAYNYGYTF. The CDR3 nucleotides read TGTGCCAGTACCCCTCGGACAGGGGGCGCGTACAACTATGGCTACACCTTC.

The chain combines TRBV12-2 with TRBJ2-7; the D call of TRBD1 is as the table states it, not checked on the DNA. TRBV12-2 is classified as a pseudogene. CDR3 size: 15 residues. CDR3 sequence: CASRPPDRSLYEQYF. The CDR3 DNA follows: TGTGCAAGTCGCCCCCCTGACAGGTCCCTCTACGAGCAGTACTTC.

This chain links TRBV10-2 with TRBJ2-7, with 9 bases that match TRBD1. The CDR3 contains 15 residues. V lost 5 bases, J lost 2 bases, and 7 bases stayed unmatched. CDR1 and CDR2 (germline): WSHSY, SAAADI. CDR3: CASSPPGQGTYEQYF. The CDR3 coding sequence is TGCGCCAGCAGTCCGCCGGGACAGGGAACCTACGAGCAGTACTTC.

The CDR3 sequence is CASGPRLAGTHNEQFF. In DNA form, the CDR3 reads TGCGCCAGCGGACCGCGACTAGCGGGAACTCACAATGAGCAGTTCTTC. V is TRBV5-1 and J is TRBJ2-1; 11 bases fit TRBD2. The CDR3 runs to 16 residues. V dropped 7 bases and J dropped 5; count of bases not matched to a gene: 11. Germline V gene data show CDR1 as SGHRS and CDR2 as YFSETQ.

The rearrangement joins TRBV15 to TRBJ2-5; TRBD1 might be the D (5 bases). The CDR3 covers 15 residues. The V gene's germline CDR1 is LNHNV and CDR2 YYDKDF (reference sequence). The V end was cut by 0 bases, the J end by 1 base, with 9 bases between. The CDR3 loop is CATSRDRVPQETQYF. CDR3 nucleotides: TGTGCCACCAGCAGAGACAGGGTCCCCCAAGAGACCCAGTACTTC.

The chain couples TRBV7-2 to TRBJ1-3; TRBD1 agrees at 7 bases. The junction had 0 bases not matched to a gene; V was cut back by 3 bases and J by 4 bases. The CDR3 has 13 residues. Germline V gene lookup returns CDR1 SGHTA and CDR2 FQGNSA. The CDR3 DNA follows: TGTGCCAGCAGCTTGGGACAGGGAAACACCATATATTTT. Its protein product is CASSLGQGNTIYF. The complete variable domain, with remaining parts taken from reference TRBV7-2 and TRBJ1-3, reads GAGVSQSPSNKVTEKGKDVELRCDPISGHTALYWYRQSLGQGLEFLIYFQGNSAPDKSGLPSDRFSAERTGGSVSTLTIQRTQQEDSAVYLCASSLGQGNTIYFGEGSWLTVV.

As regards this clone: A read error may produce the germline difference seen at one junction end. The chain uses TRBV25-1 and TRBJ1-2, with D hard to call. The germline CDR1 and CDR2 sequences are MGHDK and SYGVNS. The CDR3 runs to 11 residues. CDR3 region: CASSANYGYTF. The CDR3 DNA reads TGTGCCAGCAGTGCTAATTATGGCTACACCTTC.

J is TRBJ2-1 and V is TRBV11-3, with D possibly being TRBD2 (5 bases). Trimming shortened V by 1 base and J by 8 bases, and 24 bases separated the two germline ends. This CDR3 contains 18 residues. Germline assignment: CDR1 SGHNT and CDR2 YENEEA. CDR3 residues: CASSLVTGNLNLGDEQFF. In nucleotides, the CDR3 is TGTGCCAGCAGCTTAGTTACCGGGAATCTCAACCTCGGAGATGAGCAGTTCTTC.

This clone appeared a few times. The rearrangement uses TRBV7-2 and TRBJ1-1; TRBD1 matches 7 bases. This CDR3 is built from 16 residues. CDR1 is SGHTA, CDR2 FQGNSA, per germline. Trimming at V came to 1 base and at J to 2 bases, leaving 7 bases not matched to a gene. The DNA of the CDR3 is TGTGCCAGCAGCTTAGGGACAGGACCTACCAACACTGAAGCTTTCTTT. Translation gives CASSLGTGPTNTEAFF.

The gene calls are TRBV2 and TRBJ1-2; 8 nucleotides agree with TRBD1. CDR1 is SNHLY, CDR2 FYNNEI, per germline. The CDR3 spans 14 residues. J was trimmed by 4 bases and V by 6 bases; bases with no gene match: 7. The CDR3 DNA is TGTGCCAGCAGCTCCGAGACAGGGGTCTATGGCTACACCTTC. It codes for CASSSETGVYGYTF.

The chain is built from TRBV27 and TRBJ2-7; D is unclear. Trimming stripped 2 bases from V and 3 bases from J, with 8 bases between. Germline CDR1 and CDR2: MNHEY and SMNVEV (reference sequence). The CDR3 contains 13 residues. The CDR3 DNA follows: TGTGCCAGCAGTTTAGCTAGTTACTACGAGCAGTACTTC. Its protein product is CASSLASYYEQYF.

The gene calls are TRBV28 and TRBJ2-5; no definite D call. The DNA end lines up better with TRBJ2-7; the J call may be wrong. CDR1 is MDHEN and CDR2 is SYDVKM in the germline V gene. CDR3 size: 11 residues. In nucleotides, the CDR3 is TGTGCCAGCAGTTCCCTTTACGAGCAGTACTTC. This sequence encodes CASSSLYEQYF.

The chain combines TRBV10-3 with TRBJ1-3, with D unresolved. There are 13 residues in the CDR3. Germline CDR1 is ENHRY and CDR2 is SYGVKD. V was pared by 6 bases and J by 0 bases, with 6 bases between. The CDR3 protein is CAISTGSGNTIYF. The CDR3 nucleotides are TGTGCCATCAGCACGGGCTCTGGAAACACCATATATTTT.